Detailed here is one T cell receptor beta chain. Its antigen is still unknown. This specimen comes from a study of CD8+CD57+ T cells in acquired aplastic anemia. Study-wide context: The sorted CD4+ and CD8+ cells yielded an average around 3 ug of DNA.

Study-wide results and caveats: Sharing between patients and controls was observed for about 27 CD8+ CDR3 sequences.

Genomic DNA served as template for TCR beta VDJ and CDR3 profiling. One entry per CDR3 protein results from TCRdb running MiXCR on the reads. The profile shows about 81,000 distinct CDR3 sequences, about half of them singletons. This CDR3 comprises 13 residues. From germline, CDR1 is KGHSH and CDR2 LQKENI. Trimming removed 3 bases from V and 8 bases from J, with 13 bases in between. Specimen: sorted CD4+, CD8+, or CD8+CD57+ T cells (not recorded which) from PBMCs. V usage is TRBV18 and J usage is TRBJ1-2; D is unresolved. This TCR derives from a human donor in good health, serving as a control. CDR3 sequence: CASSPGGLTGYTF. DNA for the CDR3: TGTGCCAGCTCACCCGGCGGGCTCACGGGCTACACCTTC.